This is a list of T cell receptor beta chains from one sample in a study of OX40 agonist ivuxolimab in advanced cancers. Produced via immunoSEQ multiplex PCR; TCRdb's table is partial and in-frame only. The sample carries about 67,000 clones, roughly 85% recorded once. Specimen: CD4+ or CD8+ T cells sorted from blood, collected in a trial of the OX40 agonist ivuxolimab. The receptors originated from an adult with an advanced solid tumor such as melanoma, head and neck, liver or kidney cancer. Both conserved end residues are part of each CDR3.

cdr3_aa: CSVSQGASGNTIYF
j_call: TRBJ1-3
v_call: TRBV29-1

cdr3_aa: CSVESEHYEQYF
j_call: TRBJ2-7
v_call: TRBV29-1

cdr3_aa: CASSSSGTGGAAGELFF
j_call: TRBJ2-2
v_call: TRBV7-3

cdr3_aa: CASSPGTGRDTQYF
j_call: TRBJ2-3
v_call: TRBV27

cdr3_aa: CASSWPRQAGGTEAFF
j_call: TRBJ1-1
v_call: TRBV5-1

cdr3_aa: CASSLRLGGVTARNTEAFF
j_call: TRBJ1-1
v_call: TRBV27

cdr3_aa: CASSLTGLRNQPQHF
j_call: TRBJ1-5
v_call: TRBV7-2

cdr3_aa: CASSLSLDKQYF
j_call: TRBJ2-7
v_call: TRBV11-2

cdr3_aa: CASSRASSTDTQYF
j_call: TRBJ2-3
v_call: TRBV7-9

cdr3_aa: CASSKDSGNTIYF
j_call: TRBJ1-3
v_call: TRBV6-5

cdr3_aa: CASSSTSSSTDTQYF
j_call: TRBJ2-3
v_call: TRBV5-4

cdr3_aa: CASSFSGQGYGYTF
j_call: TRBJ1-2
v_call: TRBV27

cdr3_aa: CSVEGGKYGYTF
j_call: TRBJ1-2
v_call: TRBV29-1

cdr3_aa: CASSGKASGYQETQYF
j_call: TRBJ2-5
v_call: TRBV5-1

cdr3_aa: CASSRDSYEQYF
j_call: TRBJ2-7
v_call: TRBV11-2

cdr3_aa: CASAPGLRDEQYF
j_call: TRBJ2-7
v_call: TRBV6-5

cdr3_aa: CASSSAGNRDQPQHF
j_call: TRBJ1-5
v_call: TRBV4-2

cdr3_aa: CASSEPGLSSYEQYF
j_call: TRBJ2-7
v_call: TRBV14

cdr3_aa: CASSTRQDRNTEAFF
j_call: TRBJ1-1
v_call: TRBV19

cdr3_aa: CASSLVRDATEAFF
j_call: TRBJ1-1
v_call: TRBV5-4

cdr3_aa: CASNRQGLNTEAFF
j_call: TRBJ1-1
v_call: TRBV7-2

cdr3_aa: CASSLNNQPQHF
j_call: TRBJ1-5
v_call: TRBV27

cdr3_aa: CASSLRGSYNEQFF
j_call: TRBJ2-1
v_call: TRBV11-1

cdr3_aa: CSAGREYEQYF
j_call: TRBJ2-7
v_call: TRBV20-1

cdr3_aa: CASSAGNPYNEQFF
j_call: TRBJ2-1
v_call: TRBV9

cdr3_aa: CASSRGQGITYEQYF
j_call: TRBJ2-7
v_call: TRBV28

cdr3_aa: CASSGQGLINQPQHF
j_call: TRBJ1-5
v_call: TRBV2

cdr3_aa: CASSRGTANEKLFF
j_call: TRBJ1-4
v_call: TRBV5-1